These T cell receptor beta chains were read from a single sample in a study of cytomegalovirus exposure and HLA in healthy donors. The method was immunoSEQ multiplex PCR; TCRdb's version includes in-frame clones alone and lacks a portion of them. There are hundreds of thousands of clones in the sample; less than 95% occur only once, and just over 3% lies in the top ten. Sequencing used PBMCs. These TCRs come from a woman in her twenties or thirties in good health and CMV-seronegative. CDR3s leave out the opening cysteine and the closing phenylalanine or tryptophan. Expanded clones get a size class; other rows say once, few or many, or leave the size out.

clone_size j_call v_call cdr3_aa
NA TRBJ2-1 TRBV4-2 ASSQETSPAYNEQF
NA TRBJ2-2 TRBV7-8 ASSPRADANTGELF
NA TRBJ1-1 TRBV11-3 ASSLDDPGTEAF
NA TRBJ2-5 TRBV7-2 ASSLGLAVQETQY
NA TRBJ2-7 TRBV6-6 ASSNRDRGLYEQY
NA TRBJ2-7 TRBV29-1 SGTTAYEQY
NA TRBJ2-1 TRBV27 ASSKYFTNFLVAGAANNEQF
once TRBJ2-3 TRBV4-2 ASSRLDSLGTDTQY
NA TRBJ1-2 TRBV27 ASSLSGLTNYGYT
NA TRBJ1-1 TRBV9 ASSVEGGNTEAF
NA TRBJ2-1 TRBV5-1 ASSLGSGHSYNEQF
NA TRBJ2-7 TRBV6-5 ASSAGDTYEQY
NA TRBJ2-7 TRBV27 ASSFGPQGWEQY
NA TRBJ2-1 TRBV28 ASSSGVYNEQF
NA TRBJ2-5 TRBV4-1 ASRSEERETQY
NA TRBJ2-3 TRBV29-1 SGGLDTQY
NA TRBJ2-3 TRBV4-3 ASSQESSELAGETDTQY
NA TRBJ2-1 TRBV10-3 AISGLEASGRDVEQF
NA TRBJ2-5 TRBV9 ASSAIAGVETQY
NA TRBJ1-1 TRBV14 ASSQAPGTGTNTEAF
NA TRBJ2-1 TRBV7-8 ASSSLAGASYNEQF